Shown below are 27 T cell receptor beta chains from a single sample sequenced in a study of T cells after yellow fever vaccination. A single record per CDR3 protein comes from TCRdb applying MiXCR to the 5' RACE reads. Among some 130,000 distinct CDR3 sequences listed, approximately 6.6% were seen once. This sample comprised CD4+ T cells sorted from PBMCs, obtained 10 days after the yellow fever booster vaccination. All receptors derive from a man between 25 and 39 years old who received the YFV17D yellow fever vaccine.

Comments on this clonotype: A much bigger clone sits one base away, suggesting this may be a read error. The V call is TRBV11-2, the J call TRBJ1-1, with unresolved D. The CDR3 length is 11 residues. Germline CDR1 is SGHAT and CDR2 is FQNNGV. V lost 5 bases and J 5 bases, leaving 6 bases between the germline ends. The CDR3 loop is CASSPLTEAFF. The CDR3 coding sequence is TGTGCCAGCAGCCCACTTACTGAAGCTTTCTTT.

This clonotype was recorded many times. V usage is TRBV7-6 and J usage is TRBJ2-3; D may be TRBD2 (6 bases). The CDR3 is 15 residues long. Trimming left V 4 bases short and J 0 bases short, with 11 bases between. Germline CDR1 reads SGHVS; CDR2 reads FNYEAQ. The CDR3 coding sequence is TGTGCCAGCAGCTCCACCGGGGGAAGCACAGATACGCAGTATTTT. As protein: CASSSTGGSTDTQYF. Full variable domain (rest looked up from reference TRBV7-6 and TRBJ2-3): GAGVSQSPRYKVTKRGQDVALRCDPISGHVSLYWYRQALGQGPEFLTYFNYEAQQDKSGLPNDRFSAERPEGSISTLTIQRTEQRDSAMYRCASSSTGGSTDTQYFGPGTRLTVL.

The chain is built from TRBV2 and TRBJ2-1, with D uncertain. V was clipped by 3 bases and J by 12 bases, with 12 bases between them. The CDR3 extends over 12 amino acids. Germline-derived CDR1 and CDR2 are SNHLY and FYNNEI. The CDR3 loop is CASSEAGLGQFF. DNA for the CDR3: TGTGCCAGCAGTGAGGCTGGATTGGGGCAGTTCTTC.

CDR3 amino acids: CASSLGLGGSGNEQFF. Here the CDR3 DNA reads TGTGCCAGCAGCTTGGGGCTTGGAGGGTCGGGCAATGAGCAGTTCTTC. The chain links TRBV7-6 to TRBJ2-1, with D perhaps matching TRBD2 (6 bases). The CDR3 is 16 amino acids. The V end lost 3 bases, the J end lost 6 bases, and 18 bases lay between the germline ends. Per germline, CDR1 SGHVS and CDR2 FNYEAQ.

This clonotype was recorded at least ten times. The rearrangement uses TRBV12-3 or TRBV12-4 and TRBJ2-1; D gene ambiguous. V was trimmed by 8 bases and J by 0 bases, leaving 11 bases between them. This CDR3 is built from 14 residues. CDR3 sequence (DNA): TGTGCCAGCGTCCCTCGTGTCTCCTACAATGAGCAGTTCTTC. Its translation is CASVPRVSYNEQFF.

In this sample, this clonotype turned up once. The V gene is TRBV7-2, the J gene TRBJ2-1; 11 positions agree with TRBD2. Germline loops: CDR1 SGHTA, CDR2 FQGNSA. This CDR3 has 14 amino acids. V dropped 8 bases and J dropped 9; count of bases not matched to a gene: 9. CDR3 bases: TGTGCCAGCTGTAGAATAGCGGGAGGGGGTGAGCAGTTCTTC. It codes for CASCRIAGGGEQFF.

The table lists this clonotype with a few counts. CDR3 amino acids: CASSLVEIAGHNEQFF. CDR3 bases: TGTGCCAGCAGCTTGGTGGAAATAGCGGGACACAATGAGCAGTTCTTC. The chain employs TRBV5-6 and TRBJ2-1; 8 bases map to TRBD2. The germline V gene has CDR1 SGHDT and CDR2 YYEEEE. This CDR3 has 16 amino acids. Trimming took 0 bases from V and 5 from J; bases not matched to a gene: 7.

This clonotype has ten or more counts. The rearrangement uses TRBV5-1 and TRBJ2-7, with 8 bases identical to TRBD2. Unmatched junction bases numbered 8, after V lost 0 bases and J lost 3 bases. The CDR3 is made up of 16 amino acids. Germline lookup yields CDR1 SGHRS and CDR2 YFSETQ. The CDR3 loop reads CASSLVMRGASYEQYF. For the CDR3, the DNA is TGCGCCAGCAGCTTGGTGATGCGGGGGGCGAGCTACGAGCAGTACTTC.

Many counts were recorded for this clonotype. The genes are TRBV7-9 and TRBJ2-2; D might be TRBD2 (5 bases). Per the germline V gene, CDR1 is SEHNR and CDR2 is FQNEAQ (reference sequence). Trimming took off 3 bases at V and 0 bases at J, with 11 bases between the two ends. The CDR3 loop spans 16 amino acids. The CDR3 reads CASSLSGSSNTGELFF. The CDR3 DNA sequence: TGTGCCAGCAGCTTGAGCGGCTCCTCGAACACCGGGGAGCTGTTTTTT.

This clonotype was recorded at least ten times. The chain links TRBV29-1 to TRBJ1-5; possible D gene TRBD1, 5 bases. Trimming removed 7 bases from V and 4 bases from J, with 14 bases in between. There are 13 residues in the CDR3. CDR1 SQVTM and CDR2 ANQGSEA come from the germline V gene. CDR3 sequence reads: CSAGERGNQPQHF. The CDR3 nucleotides read TGCAGCGCTGGGGAACGGGGGAATCAGCCCCAGCATTTT.

This clonotype has ten or more counts. V and J are TRBV12-3 or TRBV12-4 and TRBJ2-7; no reliable D call. V lost 1 base to trimming and J lost 1 base, with 11 bases between them. The CDR3 has 15 amino acids. CDR3 in DNA: TGTGCCAGCAGTTTAGGGCTAGGAAGATCCTACGAGCAGTACTTC. Translated, it gives CASSLGLGRSYEQYF.

The sample holds many counts of this clonotype. The chain is built from TRBV7-2 and TRBJ2-7; 15 bases are shared with TRBD2. J lost 9 bases, V lost 2 bases, and 8 bases had no gene match. Germline V gives CDR1 SGHTA, CDR2 FQGNSA. CDR3 length: 16 amino acids. CDR3 in amino acids: CASSLSGLAGGPGQYF. DNA for the CDR3: TGTGCCAGCAGCTTAAGCGGACTAGCGGGAGGGCCGGGGCAGTACTTC. Full variable domain (missing parts from reference TRBV7-2 and TRBJ2-7): GAGVSQSPSNKVTEKGKDVELRCDPISGHTALYWYRQSLGQGLEFLIYFQGNSAPDKSGLPSDRFSAERTGGSVSTLTIQRTQQEDSAVYLCASSLSGLAGGPGQYFGPGTRLTVT.

This clonotype occurred many times. The chain is built from TRBV28 and TRBJ2-7; 9 positions match TRBD1. The germline V gene has CDR1 MDHEN and CDR2 SYDVKM. CDR3 length: 15 amino acids. Trimming at V came to 6 bases and at J to 4 bases, leaving 10 bases not matched to a gene. This CDR3 is CASSIPGQGIYEQYF. CDR3 sequence (DNA): TGTGCCAGCAGCATTCCGGGACAGGGTATTTACGAGCAGTACTTC.

This clonotype was counted ten times or more. This chain connects TRBV5-1 to TRBJ2-1; 13 bases are shared with TRBD2. From germline, CDR1 is SGHRS and CDR2 YFSETQ. J gave up 9 bases and V 2 bases, and 5 bases lay outside the gene matches. The CDR3 spans 15 residues. The CDR3 sequence is CASSFTSGRAGEQFF. The CDR3 region has the DNA TGCGCCAGCAGCTTTACTAGCGGGAGGGCGGGTGAGCAGTTCTTC.

In this sample, this clonotype turned up many times. This chain links TRBV20-1 with TRBJ2-5; unclear D gene. This CDR3 spans 13 amino acids. V was trimmed by 3 bases and J by 1 base, leaving 9 bases between them. Germline V gene data show CDR1 as DFQATT and CDR2 as SNEGSKA (reference sequence). CDR3 nucleotides: TGCAGTGCTAGTTTGACTGGCCAAGAGACCCAGTACTTC. It specifies CSASLTGQETQYF.

This clonotype has at least ten counts. The chain uses TRBV29-1 and TRBJ1-1; D ambiguous. The ends were cut back, 6 bases at V and 5 bases at J, with 16 bases in the middle. The CDR3 totals 13 residues. Germline V gene data show CDR1 as SQVTM and CDR2 as ANQGSEA. Here the CDR3 DNA reads TGCAGCGTCTCTGGCCAGCAAATGACTGAAGCTTTCTTT. This sequence encodes CSVSGQQMTEAFF.

This clonotype was seen many times. The chain couples TRBV29-1 to TRBJ2-7; TRBD1 is a possible D gene (6 bases). Germline V gene sequence: CDR1 SQVTM, CDR2 ANQGSEA. The CDR3 sequence is 16 residues long. V was trimmed by 4 bases and J by 4 bases, leaving 23 bases between them. The CDR3 region has the DNA TGCAGCGTTGCCGGATCCGGGACACCCTCCCGGTACGAGCAGTACTTC. Its protein is CSVAGSGTPSRYEQYF.

To note about this clonotype: This may be a read error: a much more frequent sequence differs by one nucleotide. The gene calls are TRBV21-1 and TRBJ2-1; the D call of TRBD1 is as the table states it, not checked on the DNA. TRBV21-1 is shown as a pseudogene. CDR3 size: 17 residues. CDR3 region: CASNPTGVMIIQNEQFF. As DNA, the CDR3 is TGTGCCAGCAACCCGACAGGGGTCATGATAATACAGAATGAGCAGTTCTTC.

The table lists this clonotype with many counts. This chain joins TRBV20-1 and TRBJ2-5, with a possible D match to TRBD1 (6 bases). Germline V gene data show CDR1 as DFQATT and CDR2 as SNEGSKA (reference sequence). There are 14 residues in the CDR3. The V end was cut by 3 bases, the J end by 2 bases, with 13 bases between. CDR3 bases: TGCAGTGCTAGCCTCACAGGGAGACAAGAGACCCAGTACTTC. Residues: CSASLTGRQETQYF.

This clonotype has ten or more counts. The chain uses TRBV10-2 and TRBJ2-5; the D is unclear. Germline CDR1 reads WSHSY; CDR2 reads SAAADI. CDR3 length: 12 residues. V lost 2 bases, J lost 5 bases, and 6 bases lay in between. Here the CDR3 reads CASSELWETQYF. The CDR3 DNA follows: TGCGCCAGCAGTGAGCTTTGGGAGACCCAGTACTTC.

This clonotype has a handful of counts. The rearrangement uses TRBV7-2 and TRBJ2-5; no clear D. CDR1 is SGHTA and CDR2 is FQGNSA in the germline V gene. This CDR3 has 9 residues. This CDR3 reads CAVGETQYF. For the CDR3, the DNA is TGTGCGGTGGGGGAGACCCAGTACTTC.

There are a few counts of this clonotype. V and J are TRBV5-1 and TRBJ2-1, with TRBD2 matching 9 bases. With 4 bases clipped from V and 6 bases from J, the junction kept 8 bases outside the gene matches. CDR3 length: 15 amino acids. Per germline, CDR1 SGHRS and CDR2 YFSETQ. In DNA form, the CDR3 reads TGCGCCAGCAGCCCCTTGGCGGGAGGGCCCAATGAGCAGTTCTTC. Translation: CASSPLAGGPNEQFF.

This clonotype came up many times. The chain has TRBV6-5 and TRBJ2-7, with a possible D match to TRBD2 (6 bases). The CDR3 has 13 amino acids. Trimming left V 8 bases short and J 6 bases short, with 17 bases between. Germline-derived CDR1 and CDR2 are MNHEY and SVGAGI. This CDR3 is CASRAFGSTEQYF. CDR3 nucleotides: TGTGCCAGCCGGGCGTTCGGGAGCACCGAGCAGTACTTC.

This clonotype appeared many times. The chain combines TRBV6-5 with TRBJ1-5; D remains ambiguous. The CDR3 contains 14 residues. CDR1 and CDR2 (germline): MNHEY, SVGAGI. Trimming left V 3 bases short and J 0 bases short, with 6 bases between. In DNA, the CDR3 is TGTGCCAGCAGTTATCGGGATAGCAATCAGCCCCAGCATTTT. Residues: CASSYRDSNQPQHF.

This clonotype occurred a few times. The V and J genes are TRBV7-2 and TRBJ2-3, with 9 positions matching TRBD2. This CDR3 contains 15 residues. Germline V CDR1 and CDR2: SGHTA, FQGNSA. Trimming at V came to 2 bases and at J to 5 bases, leaving 5 bases not matched to a gene. The DNA for the CDR3 is TGTGCCAGCAGCTTACTAGCGGGATTGCGAGATACGCAGTATTTT. The encoded protein is CASSLLAGLRDTQYF.

This clonotype appeared many times. The gene calls are TRBV12-3 or TRBV12-4 and TRBJ2-2; the match to TRBD2 covers 11 bases. The CDR3 covers 15 residues. V was clipped by 3 bases and J by 11 bases; unmatched bases: 8. The CDR3 region is CASSLLGLAGVELFF. The DNA for the CDR3 is TGTGCCAGCAGTTTGTTAGGACTAGCGGGCGTAGAGCTGTTTTTT.

This clonotype has at least ten counts. The CDR3 DNA sequence: TGTGCGTCATCTGACCGTCTCCAAGAAGCTTTCTTT. Translating it yields CASSDRLQEAFF. The chain is built from TRBV28 and TRBJ1-1; D is uncertain. This CDR3 has 12 residues. CDR1 is MDHEN, CDR2 SYDVKM, per germline.